The 23 T cell receptor beta chains reported below all come from one sample, sequenced in a study of shared clonotypes between healthy human individuals. Profiled with immunoSEQ multiplex PCR; TCRdb holds only in-frame clones, not every one. The repertoire has some 1 million clones, about 76% of them found once; the top ten carry roughly 1.4%. The sequenced sample was memory CD4+ T cells sorted from blood. Subset here: CD45RA-negative fraction. These receptors came from a young man in good health.

Details on this clone: The sample holds other DNA sequences that translate to the same CDR3. The V call is TRBV28, the J call TRBJ1-1; D possibly corresponds to TRBD1 (5 bases). Per the germline V gene, CDR1 is MDHEN and CDR2 is SYDVKM. This CDR3 spans 14 amino acids. Trimming took off 4 bases at V and 1 base at J, with 10 bases between the two ends. Here the CDR3 reads CASSSGTGNTEAFF. The CDR3 DNA sequence: TGTGCCAGCAGTTCCGGGACGGGGAACACTGAAGCTTTCTTT.

The chain combines TRBV15 with TRBJ1-3; D is unclear. The V end was cut by 0 bases, the J end by 0 bases, with 3 bases between. This CDR3 is built from 14 residues. Germline CDR1 reads LNHNV; CDR2 reads YYDKDF (reference sequence). The CDR3 DNA reads as TGTGCCACCAGCAGAGATATCTCTGGAAACACCATATATTTT. Its translation: CATSRDISGNTIYF. Full variable domain (remainder filled in from reference TRBV15 and TRBJ1-3): DAMVIQNPRYQVTQFGKPVTLSCSQTLNHNVMYWYQQKSSQAPKLLFHYYDKDFNNEADTPDNFQSRRPNTSFCFLDIRSPGLGDTAMYLCATSRDISGNTIYFGEGSWLTVV.

This clone has just a few counts. Different DNA sequences within this sample yield the same CDR3. The chain employs TRBV19 and TRBJ1-1; 7 nucleotides line up with TRBD1. The junction had 0 bases not matched to a gene; V was cut back by 1 base and J by 1 base. The CDR3 is made up of 14 amino acids. CDR1 and CDR2 (germline): LNHDA, SQIVND (reference sequence). This CDR3 is CASSIGQGNTEAFF. In DNA, the CDR3 is TGTGCCAGTAGTATAGGACAGGGGAACACTGAAGCTTTCTTT.

The V and J genes are TRBV18 and TRBJ2-3; D is undetermined. Germline loops: CDR1 KGHSH, CDR2 LQKENI. The CDR3 covers 13 residues. The V gene lost 5 bases and the J gene lost 6 bases, with 12 bases spanning the gap. The CDR3 DNA sequence: TGTGCCAGCTCAAGAACGGACCCCGATACGCAGTATTTT. Translation gives CASSRTDPDTQYF.

This clone was recorded many times. This chain links TRBV15 with TRBJ2-5, with TRBD1 matching over 10 bases. Looked up from germline, CDR1 is LNHNV and CDR2 is YYDKDF (reference sequence). The CDR3 covers 18 residues. With 0 bases clipped from V and 2 bases from J, the junction kept 9 bases outside the gene matches. This chain's CDR3 is CATSRDWPGQGNQETQYF. The CDR3 coding sequence is TGTGCCACCAGCAGAGATTGGCCGGGACAGGGGAATCAAGAGACCCAGTACTTC.

V is TRBV5-8 and J is TRBJ1-5, with D possibly matching TRBD1 (6 bases). V lost 0 bases, J lost 2 bases, and 12 bases lay in between. Germline loops: CDR1 SGHTS, CDR2 YDEGEE. This CDR3 region has 16 residues. The CDR3 here is CASSLGGGHGNQPQHF. CDR3 sequence (DNA): TGTGCCAGCAGCTTGGGTGGGGGGCACGGCAATCAGCCCCAGCATTTT.

The genes are TRBV7-9 and TRBJ2-1; tentatively, D is TRBD1 (7 bases). The germline gives CDR1 SEHNR, CDR2 FQNEAQ (reference sequence). CDR3 length: 18 residues. The V end lost 1 base, the J end lost 4 bases, and 20 bases lay between the germline ends. In nucleotides, the CDR3 is TGTGCCAGCAGCTTAGTGAGGCCAACAGGGGAGGTATACAATGAGCAGTTCTTC. Its translation: CASSLVRPTGEVYNEQFF.

The V and J genes are TRBV19 and TRBJ2-3; D may correspond to TRBD1 or TRBD2 (6 bases each). Germline-derived CDR1 and CDR2 are LNHDA and SQIVND (reference sequence). V gave up 4 bases and J gave up 2 bases, with 13 bases separating them. The CDR3 sequence is 15 residues long. CDR3 region: CASSTGDLFTDTQYF. For the CDR3, the DNA is TGTGCCAGTAGTACAGGGGACTTATTCACAGATACGCAGTATTTT.

The chain links TRBV27 to TRBJ2-1, with 11 bases lining up with TRBD2. With 2 bases clipped from V and 4 bases from J, the junction kept 7 bases outside the gene matches. Germline assignment: CDR1 MNHEY and CDR2 SMNVEV (reference sequence). This CDR3 is 17 amino acids long. Here the CDR3 reads CASSLVAGGPRYNEQFF. The CDR3 DNA reads TGTGCCAGCAGTTTAGTAGCGGGAGGGCCACGGTACAATGAGCAGTTCTTC.

A remark on this clone: The sample has other DNA sequences that encode this CDR3 too. The chain has TRBV19 and TRBJ2-5; D is unclear. Trimming left V 3 bases short and J 5 bases short, with 4 bases between. Looked up from germline, CDR1 is LNHDA and CDR2 is SQIVND (reference sequence). The CDR3 length is 11 residues. CDR3 in amino acids: CASSIRETQYF. The CDR3, as DNA: TGTGCCAGTAGTATCCGGGAGACCCAGTACTTC. Using reference TRBV19 and TRBJ2-5 for the parts outside the CDR3, the full variable domain is DGGITQSPKYLFRKEGQNVTLSCEQNLNHDAMYWYRQDPGQGLRLIYYSQIVNDFQKGDIAEGYSVSREKKESFPLTVTSAQKNPTAFYLCASSIRETQYFGPGTRLLVL.

The chain combines TRBV10-3 with TRBJ1-2; no clear D gene. CDR3 size: 13 residues. V was pared by 8 bases and J by 4 bases, with 14 bases between. Germline lookup yields CDR1 ENHRY and CDR2 SYGVKD. CDR3 loop: CAIQEEGFYGYTF. CDR3 DNA sequence: TGTGCCATCCAGGAGGAGGGATTCTATGGCTACACCTTC.

This chain connects TRBV27 to TRBJ2-7; 10 bases fit TRBD1. There are 17 residues in the CDR3. In germline, CDR1 is MNHEY, CDR2 SMNVEV (reference sequence). J was trimmed by 5 bases and V by 4 bases; bases with no gene match: 14. The CDR3 coding sequence is TGTGCCAGCAGTTCCACAGCGTTGGACAGGGGGATCGACGAGCAGTACTTC. Translated: CASSSTALDRGIDEQYF.

This chain links TRBV7-2 with TRBJ2-7; 8 nucleotides match TRBD1. With V trimmed by 6 bases and J by 2 bases, 6 bases remained unmatched. CDR1 is SGHTA and CDR2 is FQGNSA in the germline V gene. The length of the CDR3 is 14 residues. CDR3 sequence (DNA): TGTGCCAGCAGTCCCACGACAGGGGCCTACGAGCAGTACTTC. This encodes CASSPTTGAYEQYF.

Here the CDR3 reads CASSLEGVVLGEQFF. CDR3 nucleotides: TGTGCCAGCAGCTTAGAGGGAGTCGTCTTAGGTGAGCAGTTCTTC. The chain employs TRBV7-2 and TRBJ2-1; maybe TRBD2 (5 bases). The CDR3 is 15 residues long. CDR1 is SGHTA, CDR2 FQGNSA, per germline. Trimming stripped 1 base from V and 9 bases from J, with 16 bases between. Drawing the rest from reference TRBV7-2 and TRBJ2-1, the complete variable domain is GAGVSQSPSNKVTEKGKDVELRCDPISGHTALYWYRQSLGQGLEFLIYFQGNSAPDKSGLPSDRFSAERTGGSVSTLTIQRTQQEDSAVYLCASSLEGVVLGEQFFGPGTRLTVL.

The rearrangement uses TRBV18 and TRBJ2-2; 7 nucleotides line up with TRBD2. In germline, CDR1 is KGHSH, CDR2 LQKENI. The CDR3 loop spans 16 amino acids. Trimming at V came to 4 bases and at J to 7 bases, leaving 12 bases not matched to a gene. CDR3 sequence reads: CASSQAAGSVVGELFF. DNA for the CDR3: TGTGCCAGCTCACAAGCAGCGGGAAGCGTAGTCGGGGAGCTGTTTTTT.

This rearrangement joins TRBV30 to TRBJ2-1; TRBD2 is a possible D gene (5 bases). This CDR3 contains 17 residues. Deletions cut 0 bases from V and 8 bases from J, with 23 bases between. Per the germline V gene, CDR1 is GTSNPN and CDR2 is SVGIG (reference sequence). CDR3 amino acids: CAWSVGMFGMFRDEQFF. For the CDR3, the DNA is TGTGCCTGGAGTGTGGGGATGTTCGGGATGTTTAGGGATGAGCAGTTCTTC.

The chain has TRBV5-1 and TRBJ2-1; 13 bases fit TRBD2. The trim removed 1 base at V and 7 bases at J, leaving 11 bases unmatched. CDR3 length: 18 amino acids. Germline values: CDR1 SGHRS, CDR2 YFSETQ. This chain's CDR3 is CASSLRISGTSGENEQFF. The DNA of the CDR3 is TGCGCCAGCAGCTTGCGCATATCCGGGACTAGCGGGGAAAATGAGCAGTTCTTC.

CDR3 in amino acids: CASSIAGGENTQYF. CDR3 DNA sequence: TGTGCCAGTAGTATAGCAGGGGGCGAGAATACGCAGTATTTT. The chain combines TRBV19 with TRBJ2-3; TRBD1 agrees at 8 bases. Germline lookup yields CDR1 LNHDA and CDR2 SQIVND (reference sequence). With V trimmed by 1 base and J by 7 bases, 4 bases remained unmatched. The CDR3 is made up of 14 amino acids.

The chain uses TRBV5-4 and TRBJ2-3; D could derive from TRBD1 or TRBD2 (5 bases each). Germline V gene data show CDR1 as SGHNT and CDR2 as YYREEE (reference sequence). V lost 9 bases and J lost 2, with 13 bases in between. This CDR3 is built from 13 residues. CDR3 in DNA: TGTGCCACTTCCGGGACCAACACAGATACGCAGTATTTT. Protein product: CATSGTNTDTQYF.

The J gene is TRBJ1-5, the V gene TRBV9; D might be TRBD1 (6 bases). Trimming shortened V by 5 bases and J by 0 bases, and 15 bases separated the two germline ends. CDR1 and CDR2 from the germline V gene are SGDLS and YYNGEE. CDR3 length equals 16 residues. CDR3 bases: TGTGCCAGCAGGGAATATGGACAGTTTAGCAATCAGCCCCAGCATTTT. This translates into CASREYGQFSNQPQHF.

The CDR3: CASSFGTSGRVRTGELFF. CDR3 sequence (DNA): TGCGCCAGCAGCTTCGGGACTAGCGGGAGGGTACGAACCGGGGAGCTGTTTTTT. J is TRBJ2-2 and V is TRBV5-1, with 16 bases identical to TRBD2. Germline V gene data show CDR1 as SGHRS and CDR2 as YFSETQ. The ends lost 2 bases at V and 5 bases at J; junction bases unmatched: 6. This CDR3 region has 18 residues.

The J gene is TRBJ2-1, the V gene TRBV9; a weak D match, TRBD1 (8 bases). V lost 3 bases, J lost 8 bases, and 21 bases lay in between. CDR1 SGDLS and CDR2 YYNGEE come from the germline V gene. The CDR3 loop spans 16 amino acids. The CDR3 spells CASSAGQGRGGYEQFF. Written as DNA, the CDR3 is TGTGCCAGCAGCGCCGGACAGGGAAGGGGAGGGTATGAGCAGTTCTTC.

The CDR3 region has the DNA TGTGCCACCAGCATTGGAGGCTCATCCTACGAGCAGTACTTC. This translates into CATSIGGSSYEQYF. This rearrangement joins TRBV15 to TRBJ2-5, with a possible D match to TRBD2 (5 bases). The DNA end is more similar to TRBJ2-7, so the J call may be wrong. The CDR3 extends over 14 amino acids. Germline lookup yields CDR1 LNHNV and CDR2 YYDKDF (reference sequence).